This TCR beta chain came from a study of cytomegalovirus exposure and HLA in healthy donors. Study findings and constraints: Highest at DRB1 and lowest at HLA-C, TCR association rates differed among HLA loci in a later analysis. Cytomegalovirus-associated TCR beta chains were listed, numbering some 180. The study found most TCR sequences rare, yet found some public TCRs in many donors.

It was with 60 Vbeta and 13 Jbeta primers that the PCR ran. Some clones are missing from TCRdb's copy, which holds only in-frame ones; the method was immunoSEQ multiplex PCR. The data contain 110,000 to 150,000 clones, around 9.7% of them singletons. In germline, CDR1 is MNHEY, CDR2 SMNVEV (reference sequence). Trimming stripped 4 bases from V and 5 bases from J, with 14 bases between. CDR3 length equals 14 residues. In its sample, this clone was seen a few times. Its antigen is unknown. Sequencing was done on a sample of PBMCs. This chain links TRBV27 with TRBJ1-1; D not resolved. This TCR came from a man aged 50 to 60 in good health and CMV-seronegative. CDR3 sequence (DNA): TGTGCCAGCAGTTCCCTTTTACTAGGGACTGAAGCTTTCTTT. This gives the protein CASSSLLLGTEAFF.